This TCR beta chain is drawn from a study of T cell repertoires in cytomegalovirus infection. Across the study: CMV infection plus the matching HLA type was flagged by public TCR beta signatures. Study findings and constraints: CMV-specific TCR beta clonotypes restricted by HLA-C were the ones dominating the ex vivo response.

TCRdb ran MiXCR on the reads and lists one entry per CDR3 protein. The sample comprises about 740,000 distinct CDR3 sequences, 35% of which are singletons, and 2.8% rests with the top ten. On this clonotype itself: The target antigen is unknown. At one boundary the junction diverges from the germline segment, which might be a read error.

The sequenced material came from PBMCs. The receptor was isolated from a human donor in good health (CMV status not recorded). Some clones in this sample may be carry-over from other donors' samples.

This CDR3 is CASSPAGRGTGTGELYF. The CDR3 DNA sequence: TGTGCCAGCAGCCCGGCGGGTAGGGGTACGGGCACAGGGGAGCTGTATTTT. V usage is TRBV7-2 and J usage is TRBJ2-2, with 7 bases identical to TRBD1. The CDR3 is 17 residues long. Germline values: CDR1 SGHTA, CDR2 FQGNSA. Supplemented by reference TRBV7-2 and TRBJ2-2, the full variable domain reads GAGVSQSPSNKVTEKGKDVELRCDPISGHTALYWYRQSLGQGLEFLIYFQGNSAPDKSGLPSDRFSAERTGGSVSTLTIQRTQQEDSAVYLCASSPAGRGTGTGELYFGEGSRLTVL.